The sequence of this T cell receptor beta chain was determined in a study of post-analysis software for immune sequencing data. Study observations and caveats: With TRBV5-6, TRBV5-1 and TRBV20-1 included, about five TRBV segments were more frequent in patients than in controls.

With 6 bases clipped from V and 4 bases from J, the junction kept 5 bases outside the gene matches. Germline-derived CDR1 and CDR2 are MNHNY and SVGAGI (reference sequence). The CDR3 totals 15 residues. Comment on this clonotype: The antigen remains undetermined.

Included in the TCR beta cDNA libraries were unique molecular identifiers. One entry per CDR3 protein, called by TCRdb with MiXCR from the PCR reads. Of 800,000 to 950,000 distinct CDR3 sequences listed, under 70% were seen once; the top ten hold over 4%. The material sequenced was blood. The sequence came from a girl under 18 with multiple sclerosis. This sequence joins TRBV6-6 and TRBJ2-3; 12 bases are a match to TRBD2. CDR3: CASSQTSGGPDTQYF. DNA of the CDR3: TGTGCCAGCAGCCAGACTAGCGGGGGTCCAGATACGCAGTATTTT.